This T cell receptor (beta chain) emerged from a study of blood T cell repertoires in COVID-19. In the study overall: Samples representing acute and convalescent COVID-19 were sourced from the United States, Italy and Spain. T cells, B-cell-depleted T cells, or PBMCs supplied cDNA or gDNA.

Seattle enrolled patients during active infection and tracked them longitudinally. Germline values: CDR1 LGHNA, CDR2 YSLEER. CDR3 size: 19 residues. Trimming shortened V by 1 base and J by 0 bases, and 19 bases separated the two germline ends. In the authors' methods: Reference gene primers were amplified, and this amplification served to estimate nucleated cell counts. Sequencing used immunoSEQ multiplex PCR; TCRdb keeps in-frame clones, though not all of them. That table supplies the V and J calls and clone size; D and trimming were determined from the DNA. Of nearly 300,000 clones listed, approximately 84% are singletons.

Specimen: peripheral blood. This sequence was found in a human donor with COVID-19, enrolled during active disease. The donor label of this sample is uncertain. The chain uses TRBV4-3 and TRBJ1-5, with a weak D call TRBD1 (6 bases). CDR3 nucleotide sequence: TGCGCCAGCAGCCAAGCTTTAGCACAGGGTCACCTTAGCAATCAGCCCCAGCATTTT. This translates into CASSQALAQGHLSNQPQHF.